The clone carrying this T cell receptor (beta chain) showed up just a few times. What it binds is unknown. CDR3 length: 14 amino acids. Per germline, CDR1 KGHSH and CDR2 LQKENI. The ends lost 3 bases at V and 3 bases at J; junction bases unmatched: 3. It was RNA transcripts that yielded the amplified TCR beta CDR3 regions. The TCR CDR3 was amplified in a first-round RT-PCR using the HTBI primer set. MiXCR, run by TCRdb on the multiplex PCR reads, gives a single entry per CDR3 protein. The sample includes 450,000 to 650,000 distinct CDR3 sequences, under 20% of them seen just once. Disease lasting under 3 months, a NOSPECS grade of at least 4, and a Clinical Activity Score of at least 3 were features of the ophthalmopathy patients. Out of over 7.5 ml of fresh peripheral blood came the PBMCs. This record comes from a study of T cells in Graves' hyperthyroidism and ophthalmopathy. Study information: The blood sample was taken at first diagnosis, before treatment began. Study observations and caveats: Separation of ophthalmopathy from stable hyperthyroidism was achieved by a 13 V-J model.

The clonotype originates from a woman in her late teens or twenties with Graves' ophthalmopathy. Sequenced material: blood. V and J are TRBV18 and TRBJ2-5, with 8 bases that match TRBD1. CDR3 in amino acids: CASSPSGGKETQYF. The DNA for the CDR3 is TGTGCCAGCTCACCCTCAGGGGGCAAAGAGACCCAGTACTTC.